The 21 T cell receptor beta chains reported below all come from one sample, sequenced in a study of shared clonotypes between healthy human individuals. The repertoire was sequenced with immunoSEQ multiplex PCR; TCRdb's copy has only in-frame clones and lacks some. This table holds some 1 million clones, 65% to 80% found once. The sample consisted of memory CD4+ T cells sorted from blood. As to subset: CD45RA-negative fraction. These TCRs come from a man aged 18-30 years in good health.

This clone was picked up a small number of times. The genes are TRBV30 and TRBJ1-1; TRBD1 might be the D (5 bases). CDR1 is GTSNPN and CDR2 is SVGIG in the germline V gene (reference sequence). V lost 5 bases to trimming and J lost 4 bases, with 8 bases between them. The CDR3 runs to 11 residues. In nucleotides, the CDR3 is TGTGCCTGGGAGAGGGGCACTGAAGCTTTCTTT. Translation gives CAWERGTEAFF.

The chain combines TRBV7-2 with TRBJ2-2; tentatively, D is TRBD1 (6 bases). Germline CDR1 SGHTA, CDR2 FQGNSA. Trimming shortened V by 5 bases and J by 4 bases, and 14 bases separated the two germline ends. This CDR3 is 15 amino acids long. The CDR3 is CASSPETGATGELFF. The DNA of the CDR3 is TGTGCCAGCAGCCCAGAGACAGGCGCCACCGGGGAGCTGTTTTTT.

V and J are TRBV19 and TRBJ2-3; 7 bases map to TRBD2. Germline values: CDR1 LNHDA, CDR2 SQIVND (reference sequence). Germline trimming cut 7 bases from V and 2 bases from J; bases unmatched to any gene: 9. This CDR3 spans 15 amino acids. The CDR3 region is CASTKGRGLTDTQYF. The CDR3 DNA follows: TGTGCCAGTACGAAGGGGAGGGGCCTCACAGATACGCAGTATTTT.

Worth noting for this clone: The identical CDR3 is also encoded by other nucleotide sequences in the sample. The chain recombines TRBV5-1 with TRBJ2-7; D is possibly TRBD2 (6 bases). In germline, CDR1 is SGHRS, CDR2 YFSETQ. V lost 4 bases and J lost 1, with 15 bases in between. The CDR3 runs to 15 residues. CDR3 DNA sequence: TGCGCCAGCAGCCTCCTTGGCGGGAATTCCTACGAGCAGTACTTC. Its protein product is CASSLLGGNSYEQYF.

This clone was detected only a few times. The DNA of the CDR3 is TGTGCCAGCAGCTTAGATTATGGATTTATGGGGGGCTCCTACAATGAGCAGTTCTTC. Translated: CASSLDYGFMGGSYNEQFF. This chain joins TRBV7-9 and TRBJ2-1; perhaps TRBD2 as D (6 bases). Germline lookup yields CDR1 SEHNR and CDR2 FQNEAQ (reference sequence). The CDR3 length is 19 residues. Trimming pared 1 base from V and 0 bases from J, leaving 19 bases between. The full variable domain, completed using reference TRBV7-9 and TRBJ2-1, is DTGVSQNPRHKITKRGQNVTFRCDPISEHNRLYWYRQTLGQGPEFLTYFQNEAQLEKSRLLSDRFSAERPKGSFSTLEIQRTEQGDSAMYLCASSLDYGFMGGSYNEQFFGPGTRLTVL.

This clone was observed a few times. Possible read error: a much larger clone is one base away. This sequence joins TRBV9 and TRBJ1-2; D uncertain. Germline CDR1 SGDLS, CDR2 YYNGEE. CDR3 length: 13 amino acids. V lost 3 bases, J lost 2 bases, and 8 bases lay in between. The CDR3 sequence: CASSDRRNYGYTF. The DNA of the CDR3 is TGTGCCAGCAGCGACAGAAGGAACTATGGCTACACCTTC.

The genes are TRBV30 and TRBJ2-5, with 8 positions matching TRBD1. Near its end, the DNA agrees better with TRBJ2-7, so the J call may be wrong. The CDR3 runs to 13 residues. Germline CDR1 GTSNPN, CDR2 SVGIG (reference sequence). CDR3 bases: TGTGCCTGGGGACAGGGTGGGAATTACGAGCAGTACTTC. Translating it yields CAWGQGGNYEQYF.

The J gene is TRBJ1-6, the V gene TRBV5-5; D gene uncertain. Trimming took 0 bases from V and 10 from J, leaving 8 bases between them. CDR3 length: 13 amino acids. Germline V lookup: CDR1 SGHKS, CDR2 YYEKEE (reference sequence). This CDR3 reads CASSLAVQSPLHF. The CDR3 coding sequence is TGTGCCAGCAGCTTGGCCGTTCAATCACCCCTCCACTTT.

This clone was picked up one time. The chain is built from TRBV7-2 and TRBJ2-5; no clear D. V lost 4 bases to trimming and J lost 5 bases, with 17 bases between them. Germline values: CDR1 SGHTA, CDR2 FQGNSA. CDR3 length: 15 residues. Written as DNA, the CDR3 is TGTGCCAGCAGCTCCTCCCTTATGGTAAGGGAGACCCAGTACTTC. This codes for CASSSSLMVRETQYF.

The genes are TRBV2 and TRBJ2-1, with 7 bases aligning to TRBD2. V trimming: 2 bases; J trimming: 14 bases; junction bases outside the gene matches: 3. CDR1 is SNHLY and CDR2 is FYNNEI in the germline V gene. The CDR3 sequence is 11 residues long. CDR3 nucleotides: TGTGCCAGCAGTGAAATGGGGAGGGAGTTCTTC. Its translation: CASSEMGREFF.

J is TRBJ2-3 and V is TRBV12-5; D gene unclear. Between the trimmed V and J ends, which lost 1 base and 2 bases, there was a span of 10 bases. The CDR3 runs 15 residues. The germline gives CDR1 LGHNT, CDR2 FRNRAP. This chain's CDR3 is CASGLEGSHTDTQYF. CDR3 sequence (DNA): TGTGCTAGTGGTTTGGAAGGATCCCACACAGATACGCAGTATTTT.

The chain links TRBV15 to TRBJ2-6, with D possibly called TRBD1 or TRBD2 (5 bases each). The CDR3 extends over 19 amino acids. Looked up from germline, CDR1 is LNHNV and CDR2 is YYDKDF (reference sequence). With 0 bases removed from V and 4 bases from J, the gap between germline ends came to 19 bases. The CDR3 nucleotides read TGTGCCACCAGCAGAGAGGCCCTCTCTGGGGGTGCGGGGGCCAACGTCCTGACTTTC. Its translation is CATSREALSGGAGANVLTF.

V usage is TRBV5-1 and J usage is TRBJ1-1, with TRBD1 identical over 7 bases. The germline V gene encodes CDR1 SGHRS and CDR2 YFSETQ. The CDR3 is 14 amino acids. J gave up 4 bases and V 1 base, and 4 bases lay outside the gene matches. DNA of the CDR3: TGCGCCAGCAGCTTGACAGGGGAAGGCACTGAAGCTTTCTTT. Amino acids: CASSLTGEGTEAFF.

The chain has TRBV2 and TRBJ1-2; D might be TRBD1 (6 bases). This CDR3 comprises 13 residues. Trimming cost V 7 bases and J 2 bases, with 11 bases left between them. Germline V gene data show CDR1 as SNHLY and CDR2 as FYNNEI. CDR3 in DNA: TGTGCCAGCAACCGGGGGCTGAACTATGGCTACACCTTC. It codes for CASNRGLNYGYTF. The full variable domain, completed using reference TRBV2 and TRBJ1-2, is EPEVTQTPSHQVTQMGQEVILRCVPISNHLYFYWYRQILGQKVEFLVSFYNNEISEKSEIFDDQFSVERPDGSNFTLKIRSTKLEDSAMYFCASNRGLNYGYTFGSGTRLTVV.

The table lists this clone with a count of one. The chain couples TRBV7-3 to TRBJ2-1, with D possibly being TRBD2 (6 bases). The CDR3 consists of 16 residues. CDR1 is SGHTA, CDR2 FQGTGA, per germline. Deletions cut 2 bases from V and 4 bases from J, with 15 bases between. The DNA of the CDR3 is TGTGCCAGCAGCTTATTGGGCGGGGTAGTGTACAATGAGCAGTTCTTC. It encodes CASSLLGGVVYNEQFF.

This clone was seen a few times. For the CDR3, the DNA is TGCAGTGCTAGATCCTCAGAAGTGGCTTTCTTT. This translates into CSARSSEVAFF. The chain combines TRBV20-1 with TRBJ1-1; D gene unclear. This CDR3 contains 11 residues. CDR1 is DFQATT, CDR2 SNEGSKA, per germline (reference sequence). V lost 2 bases and J lost 11, with 12 bases in between.

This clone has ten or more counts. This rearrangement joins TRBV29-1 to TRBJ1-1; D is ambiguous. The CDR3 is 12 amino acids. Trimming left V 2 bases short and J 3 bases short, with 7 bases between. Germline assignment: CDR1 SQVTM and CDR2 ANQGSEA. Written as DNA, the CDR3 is TGCAGCGTTGAACCGTCGGACACTGAAGCTTTCTTT. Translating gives CSVEPSDTEAFF.

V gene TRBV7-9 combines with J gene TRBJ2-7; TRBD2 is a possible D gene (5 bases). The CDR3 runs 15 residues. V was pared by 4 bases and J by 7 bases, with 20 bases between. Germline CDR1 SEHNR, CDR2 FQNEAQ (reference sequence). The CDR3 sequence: CASSSGGHSSGEQYF. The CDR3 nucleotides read TGTGCCAGCAGCTCAGGCGGGCATTCATCGGGAGAGCAGTACTTC.

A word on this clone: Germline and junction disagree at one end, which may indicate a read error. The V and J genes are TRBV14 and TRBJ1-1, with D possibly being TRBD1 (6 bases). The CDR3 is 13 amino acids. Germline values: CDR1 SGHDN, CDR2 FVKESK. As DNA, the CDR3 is TGTGCCAGCAGCCCAGTGGATTTCGGGACACAGATTTTT. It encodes CASSPVDFGTQIF.

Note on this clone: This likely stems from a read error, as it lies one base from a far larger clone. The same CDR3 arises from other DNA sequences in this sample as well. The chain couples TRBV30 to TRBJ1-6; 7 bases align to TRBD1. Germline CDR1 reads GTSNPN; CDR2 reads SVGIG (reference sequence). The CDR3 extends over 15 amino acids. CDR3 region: CAWSGDSVDWSPLHF. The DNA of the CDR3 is TGTGCTTGGAGCGGGGACAGTGTGGACTGGTCACCCCTCCACTTT.

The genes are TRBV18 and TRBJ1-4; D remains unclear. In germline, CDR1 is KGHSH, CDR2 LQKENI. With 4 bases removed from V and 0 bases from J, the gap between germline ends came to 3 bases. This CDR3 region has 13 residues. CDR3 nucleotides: TGTGCCAGCTCACTAACAACTAATGAAAAACTGTTTTTT. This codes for CASSLTTNEKLFF.